One and the same sample provided the 7 T cell receptor beta chains below, sequenced in a study of cytomegalovirus exposure and HLA in healthy donors. Researchers ran the PCR with 60 Vbeta and 13 Jbeta primers. The data were produced by immunoSEQ multiplex PCR, yet TCRdb's version contains in-frame clones alone and is incomplete. In the table there are about 150,000 clones, less than 9.5% of which are singletons. The sample consisted of PBMCs. These receptors were taken from a male donor in good health and CMV-seronegative.

The chain employs TRBV7-2 and TRBJ1-2, with a possible D match to TRBD1 (5 bases). Per germline, CDR1 SGHTA and CDR2 FQGNSA. The CDR3 has 13 residues. Trimming took off 6 bases at V and 2 bases at J, with 10 bases between the two ends. CDR3: CASSNDRNYGYTF. CDR3 coding DNA: TGTGCCAGCAGTAACGACAGAAACTATGGCTACACCTTC.

A few counts support this clone. The chain uses TRBV29-1 and TRBJ2-7, with 7 bases that match TRBD1. V gave up 7 bases and J gave up 2 bases; unmatched junction bases: 11. CDR1 SQVTM and CDR2 ANQGSEA come from the germline V gene. The CDR3 is 14 residues long. CDR3 DNA: TGCAGCGCAGCCGGGACAGTATATACCTACGAGCAGTACTTC. Its protein is CSAAGTVYTYEQYF.

The chain recombines TRBV9 with TRBJ2-2; D remains ambiguous. This CDR3 region has 15 residues. Trimming pared 4 bases from V and 1 base from J, leaving 11 bases between. Per the germline V gene, CDR1 is SGDLS and CDR2 is YYNGEE. CDR3 nucleotides: TGTGCCAGCAGCCCCCAACCAGGGAACACCGGGGAGCTGTTTTTT. This translates into CASSPQPGNTGELFF.

This clone appeared a few times. The rearrangement links TRBV28 to TRBJ1-1; D might be TRBD1 (5 bases). V was cut by 6 bases and J by 3 bases, with 20 bases left in between. CDR3 length: 16 residues. Germline V lookup: CDR1 MDHEN, CDR2 SYDVKM. The CDR3, as DNA: TGTGCCAGCAGCTCCCCCTGGGGCGGTAAGGACACTGAAGCTTTCTTT. Its translation is CASSSPWGGKDTEAFF. Full variable domain (rest looked up from reference TRBV28 and TRBJ1-1): DVKVTQSSRYLVKRTGEKVFLECVQDMDHENMFWYRQDPGLGLRLIYFSYDVKMKEKGDIPEGYSVSREKKERFSLILESASTNQTSMYLCASSSPWGGKDTEAFFGQGTRLTVV.

V usage is TRBV5-1 and J usage is TRBJ2-7, with 8 bases aligning to TRBD2. V gave up 0 bases and J gave up 3 bases; unmatched junction bases: 2. CDR3 length: 14 residues. Per germline, CDR1 SGHRS and CDR2 YFSETQ. CDR3 loop: CASSLGSGSYEQYF. In DNA, the CDR3 is TGCGCCAGCAGCTTGGGCAGCGGGAGCTACGAGCAGTACTTC.

DNA of the CDR3: TGTGCCAGCAGCAGGGTCCGTCTGAACACCGGGGAGCTGTTTTTT. This encodes CASSRVRLNTGELFF. This chain uses TRBV6-5 with TRBJ2-2; D is perhaps TRBD1 (5 bases). CDR1 and CDR2 (germline): MNHEY, SVGAGI. The V gene lost 6 bases and the J gene lost 1 base, with 12 bases spanning the gap. This CDR3 spans 15 amino acids.

This clone was detected a few times. The chain carries TRBV5-6 and TRBJ2-7; possible D gene TRBD2, 7 bases. Germline CDR1 is SGHDT and CDR2 is YYEEEE. The CDR3 contains 14 residues. V lost 6 bases to trimming and J lost 2 bases, with 15 bases between them. The CDR3 DNA reads as TGTGCCAGCAAGCCCCTCGGGGGGCCCTACGAGCAGTACTTC. Translation: CASKPLGGPYEQYF. The full variable domain, its missing parts supplied by reference TRBV5-6 and TRBJ2-7, is DAGVTQSPTHLIKTRGQQVTLRCSPKSGHDTVSWYQQALGQGPQFIFQYYEEEERQRGNFPDRFSGHQFPNYSSELNVNALLLGDSALYLCASKPLGGPYEQYFGPGTRLTVT.